The present T cell receptor (beta chain) was sequenced within a study of blood T cell repertoires in COVID-19. Study background: Acute and convalescent COVID-19 samples came from the United States, Italy and Spain. Sources were T cells, B-cell-depleted T cells, or PBMCs; the material itself was cDNA or gDNA.

Data came from immunoSEQ multiplex PCR; TCRdb stores just in-frame clones and leaves some out. In the table there are a few hundred thousand clones, approximately 90% of which are singletons. V dropped 5 bases and J dropped 5 bases, with 9 bases sitting between them. The CDR3 is made up of 13 amino acids. Germline CDR1 and CDR2: KGHDR and SFDVKD. J is TRBJ2-1 and V is TRBV24-1, with D unresolved. The clonotype comes from a woman between 18 and 30 years old who had recovered from COVID-19. The sequenced sample consisted of PBMCs or T cells enriched from blood (not recorded which). The CDR3 reads CATSATANNEQFF. As DNA, the CDR3 is TGTGCCACCAGTGCAACAGCTAACAATGAGCAGTTCTTC.